This passage covers 26 T cell receptor beta chains from one sample sequenced in a study of T cell responses to AZD1222 COVID-19 vaccine. TCRdb keeps only in-frame clones here, not all; method: immunoSEQ multiplex PCR. This table has around 150,000 clones, approximately 95% appearing once. The sample here was peripheral blood, taken 28 days after the second AZD1222 dose. Receptors were obtained from an adult who received the AZD1222 COVID-19 vaccine.

The V and J genes are TRBV4-1 and TRBJ2-7, with D possibly matching TRBD2 (5 bases). V gave up 4 bases and J gave up 3 bases, with 16 bases separating them. CDR1 and CDR2 (germline): MGHRA, YSYEKL. The CDR3 loop spans 15 amino acids. Written as DNA, the CDR3 is TGCGCCAGCAGCCTTCTCCCGGGCAGCGGCTACGAGCAGTACTTC. It encodes CASSLLPGSGYEQYF.

The chain links TRBV6-2 or TRBV6-3 to TRBJ2-3, with 8 bases matching TRBD2. The CDR3 spans 15 residues. CDR1 is MNHEY and CDR2 is SVGEGT in the germline V gene. The junction had 4 bases not matched to a gene; V was cut back by 2 bases and J by 3 bases. This chain's CDR3 is CASSYDGGGTDTQYF. The CDR3 DNA reads as TGTGCCAGCAGTTACGACGGCGGGGGGACAGATACGCAGTATTTT.

This chain uses TRBV19 with TRBJ1-1, with D uncertain. This CDR3 has 14 amino acids. Germline V lookup: CDR1 LNHDA, CDR2 SQIVND (reference sequence). V was cut by 3 bases and J by 3 bases, with 11 bases left in between. DNA of the CDR3: TGTGCCAGTAGTATGCGGTTATCGCACACTGAAGCTTTCTTT. Its translation is CASSMRLSHTEAFF.

Written as DNA, the CDR3 is TGTGCCAGCAGTTACTGGTCTTCCGGGCAGCCCCAGCATTTT. Translating it yields CASSYWSSGQPQHF. The chain is built from TRBV6-5 and TRBJ1-5, with D uncertain. The V gene lost 1 base and the J gene lost 7 bases, with 11 bases spanning the gap. The CDR3 spans 14 residues. Per germline, CDR1 MNHEY and CDR2 SVGAGI.

The rearrangement links TRBV4-2 to TRBJ1-2; tentative D call: TRBD1 (6 bases). Germline V lookup: CDR1 LGHNA, CDR2 YNFKEQ. The length of the CDR3 is 14 residues. V lost 0 bases and J lost 4, with 9 bases in between. CDR3 DNA sequence: TGTGCCAGCAGCCAAGATACGGGGGCCTATGGCTACACCTTC. Protein product: CASSQDTGAYGYTF.

V usage is TRBV30 and J usage is TRBJ1-1; the D is unclear. Between the trimmed V and J ends, which lost 2 bases and 3 bases, there was a span of 7 bases. Germline loops: CDR1 GTSNPN, CDR2 SVGIG (reference sequence). The CDR3 consists of 12 residues. CDR3 loop: CAWSFGYTEAFF. CDR3 in DNA: TGTGCCTGGAGTTTTGGGTACACTGAAGCTTTCTTT.

J is TRBJ1-1 and V is TRBV9; 7 bases align to TRBD1. After removal of 3 bases from V and 4 bases from J, the junction contained 9 bases not matched to a gene. Germline lookup yields CDR1 SGDLS and CDR2 YYNGEE. The CDR3 runs 15 residues. CDR3 sequence: CASSARTGASTEAFF. The DNA for the CDR3 is TGTGCCAGCAGCGCCAGAACAGGGGCGAGCACTGAAGCTTTCTTT.

The rearrangement joins TRBV30 to TRBJ1-2; no firm D call. The CDR3 contains 13 residues. CDR1 GTSNPN and CDR2 SVGIG come from the germline V gene (reference sequence). With 3 bases removed from V and 8 bases from J, the gap between germline ends came to 16 bases. CDR3 in amino acids: CAWRQGTSGGYTF. The CDR3 DNA is TGTGCCTGGAGACAAGGTACCTCGGGAGGCTACACCTTC. Full variable domain (missing parts from reference TRBV30 and TRBJ1-2): SQTIHQWPATLVQPVGSPLSLECTVEGTSNPNLYWYRQAAGRGLQLLFYSVGIGQISSEVPQNLSASRPQDRQFILSSKKLLLSDSGFYLCAWRQGTSGGYTFGSGTRLTVV.

The chain links TRBV27 to TRBJ1-2; TRBD1 matches 9 bases. Germline CDR1 and CDR2: MNHEY and SMNVEV (reference sequence). CDR3 length: 15 residues. Trimming at V came to 0 bases and at J to 4 bases, leaving 3 bases not matched to a gene. Here the CDR3 DNA reads TGTGCCAGCAGTTTATCGGGACAGGGCGCCTATGGCTACACCTTC. Translation gives CASSLSGQGAYGYTF.

This chain joins TRBV11-2 and TRBJ2-5; D unclear. Trimming took 4 bases from V and 1 from J, leaving 10 bases between them. The CDR3 runs 14 residues. Germline loops: CDR1 SGHAT, CDR2 FQNNGV. The CDR3 sequence is CASSSGRTQETQYF. CDR3 in DNA: TGTGCCAGCAGCTCTGGACGTACCCAAGAGACCCAGTACTTC. The full variable domain, in which reference TRBV11-2 and TRBJ2-5 provide the parts outside the CDR3, is EAGVAQSPRYKIIEKRQSVAFWCNPISGHATLYWYQQILGQGPKLLIQFQNNGVVDDSQLPKDRFSAERLKGVDSTLKIQPAKLEDSAVYLCASSSGRTQETQYFGPGTRLLVL.

This chain connects TRBV12-5 to TRBJ2-3, with a possible D match to TRBD2 (6 bases). Germline lookup yields CDR1 LGHNT and CDR2 FRNRAP. The CDR3 length is 16 residues. The V gene lost 4 bases and the J gene lost 8 bases, with 22 bases spanning the gap. CDR3 DNA: TGTGCTAGTGGTTACTCCGGGACTGCCTCCGGGGGTACGCAGTATTTT. This sequence encodes CASGYSGTASGGTQYF. The full variable domain, with the rest looked up from reference TRBV12-5 and TRBJ2-3, is DARVTQTPRHKVTEMGQEVTMRCQPILGHNTVFWYRQTMMQGLELLAYFRNRAPLDDSGMPKDRFSAEMPDATLATLKIQPSEPRDSAVYFCASGYSGTASGGTQYFGPGTRLTVL.

The chain employs TRBV18 and TRBJ2-3, with TRBD1 identical over 9 bases. Trimming took 0 bases from V and 4 from J; bases not matched to a gene: 2. Germline V gives CDR1 KGHSH, CDR2 LQKENI. The CDR3 totals 15 residues. CDR3 coding DNA: TGTGCCAGCTCACCACCTCGGACAGGGGCAGATACGCAGTATTTT. Protein sequence: CASSPPRTGADTQYF.

The V gene is TRBV7-3, the J gene TRBJ2-5; D remains ambiguous. This CDR3 region has 13 residues. CDR1 and CDR2 from the germline V gene are SGHTA and FQGTGA. Deletions cut 5 bases from V and 3 bases from J, with 10 bases between. The CDR3 coding sequence is TGTGCCAGCAGCCGCAGTGCCGAAGAGACCCAGTACTTC. As protein: CASSRSAEETQYF.

This chain links TRBV5-6 with TRBJ1-4, with a tentative D call TRBD1 (6 bases). The CDR3 runs to 14 residues. Germline CDR1 and CDR2: SGHDT and YYEEEE. V shed 4 bases and J shed 0 bases, with 7 bases lying between them. This CDR3 reads CASSPGATNEKLFF. In nucleotides, the CDR3 is TGTGCCAGCAGCCCAGGGGCAACTAATGAAAAACTGTTTTTT.

The V call is TRBV9, the J call TRBJ1-6; D gene uncertain. Trimming stripped 2 bases from V and 7 bases from J, with 13 bases between. Per germline, CDR1 SGDLS and CDR2 YYNGEE. The CDR3 is 15 amino acids. The CDR3: CASSVRQTLNSPLHF. CDR3 DNA sequence: TGTGCCAGCAGCGTGCGGCAGACCCTAAATTCACCCCTCCACTTT.

The genes are TRBV5-5 and TRBJ2-7, with 9 bases that match TRBD2. V was pared by 2 bases and J by 2 bases, with 2 bases of the junction left unmatched. This CDR3 spans 14 amino acids. Germline V gives CDR1 SGHKS, CDR2 YYEKEE (reference sequence). The CDR3 region is CASSLAGGTYEQYF. CDR3 bases: TGTGCCAGCAGCTTAGCGGGGGGAACCTACGAGCAGTACTTC.

J is TRBJ2-5 and V is TRBV18; 7 bases agree with TRBD2. The CDR3 spans 14 residues. The V segment lost 4 bases and the J segment 3 bases; nucleotides outside the gene matches: 5. The germline V gene has CDR1 KGHSH and CDR2 LQKENI. CDR3 in amino acids: CASSQYGRKETQYF. CDR3 coding DNA: TGTGCCAGCTCACAGTACGGGAGGAAAGAGACCCAGTACTTC. Based on the CDR3 plus reference TRBV18 and TRBJ2-5, the full variable domain is NAGVMQNPRHLVRRRGQEARLRCSPMKGHSHVYWYRQLPEEGLKFMVYLQKENIIDESGMPKERFSAEFPKEGPSILRIQQVVRGDSAAYFCASSQYGRKETQYFGPGTRLLVL.

The gene calls are TRBV10-3 and TRBJ2-2; 9 bases line up with TRBD2. The CDR3 sequence is 15 residues long. V was pared by 9 bases and J by 6 bases, with 11 bases of the junction left unmatched. Per the germline V gene, CDR1 is ENHRY and CDR2 is SYGVKD. The CDR3 region is CAMYPGLASAGELFF. CDR3 bases: TGTGCCATGTATCCGGGACTAGCTTCGGCCGGGGAGCTGTTTTTT.

The gene calls are TRBV5-1 and TRBJ1-1, with a tentative D call TRBD1 (6 bases). Trimming took off 0 bases at V and 1 base at J, with 10 bases between the two ends. Germline CDR1 SGHRS, CDR2 YFSETQ. This CDR3 spans 15 amino acids. CDR3 sequence reads: CASSLEGHPNTEAFF. The CDR3 nucleotides are TGCGCCAGCAGCTTGGAGGGACACCCGAACACTGAAGCTTTCTTT.

The rearrangement uses TRBV5-4 and TRBJ1-1, with D possibly TRBD1 on 5 matching bases. This CDR3 spans 15 amino acids. V was clipped by 4 bases and J by 4 bases, with 17 bases between them. Germline CDR1 reads SGHNT; CDR2 reads YYREEE (reference sequence). CDR3 sequence (DNA): TGTGCCAGCAGCCCGGGAGGGGCAAGGGGCACTGAAGCTTTCTTT. As protein: CASSPGGARGTEAFF.

This clone has only a few counts. The rearrangement links TRBV5-1 to TRBJ2-2, with 9 bases that match TRBD1. This CDR3 has 15 residues. J lost 4 bases, V lost 5 bases, and 6 bases had no gene match. CDR1 and CDR2 (germline): SGHRS, YFSETQ. The CDR3 reads CASRTGTGTTGELFF. CDR3 in DNA: TGCGCCAGCAGAACCGGGACAGGGACCACCGGGGAGCTGTTTTTT.

The J gene is TRBJ2-2, the V gene TRBV5-1, with a weak D call TRBD2 (5 bases). Trimming shortened V by 1 base and J by 4 bases, and 8 bases separated the two germline ends. Germline V gene sequence: CDR1 SGHRS, CDR2 YFSETQ. The CDR3 totals 14 residues. The DNA for the CDR3 is TGCGCCAGCAGCTTGTGGAGCGGCACCGGGGAGCTGTTTTTT. Amino acid sequence: CASSLWSGTGELFF.

The CDR3, as DNA: TGTGCCAGTAGTTCACGAGGATACAGGGGGCAAGGCACCGGGGAGCTGTTTTTT. Protein sequence: CASSSRGYRGQGTGELFF. The chain carries TRBV19 and TRBJ2-2; 9 bases map to TRBD1. CDR1 is LNHDA and CDR2 is SQIVND in the germline V gene (reference sequence). Unmatched junction bases numbered 14, after V lost 5 bases and J lost 4 bases. CDR3 size: 18 residues.

This rearrangement joins TRBV9 to TRBJ1-4; D gene unclear. CDR1 is SGDLS and CDR2 is YYNGEE in the germline V gene. V was pared by 0 bases and J by 12 bases, with 9 bases between. The CDR3 sequence is 12 residues long. The CDR3 here is CASSVDGAQLFF. The CDR3, as DNA: TGTGCCAGCAGCGTAGATGGCGCCCAACTGTTTTTT.

This sequence joins TRBV7-9 and TRBJ2-3; TRBD2 agrees at 7 bases. Germline CDR1 SEHNR, CDR2 FQNEAQ (reference sequence). V was pared by 10 bases and J by 2 bases, with 18 bases of the junction left unmatched. This CDR3 region has 17 residues. The chain's CDR3 is CATPEDDRGVLTDTQYF. The CDR3 DNA reads as TGTGCCACCCCGGAGGATGATCGGGGGGTCCTCACAGATACGCAGTATTTT.

The rearrangement uses TRBV4-1 and TRBJ2-3, with 7 bases lining up with TRBD2. Germline V gene lookup returns CDR1 MGHRA and CDR2 YSYEKL. CDR3 length equals 14 residues. J was trimmed by 5 bases and V by 4 bases; bases with no gene match: 6. The CDR3 bases are TGCGCCAGCAGCCTACAAGCGGGGAAAGATACGCAGTATTTT. Translated: CASSLQAGKDTQYF.